This T cell receptor beta chain emerged from a study of T-cell reconstitution after alpha-beta-depleted transplantation in children. This clonotype came up many times. Its antigen is currently unknown. As it was prepared, the TCRbeta library received unique molecular identifiers. In TCRdb, the PCR reads were re-called with MiXCR into one record per CDR3 protein. The sample has some 600,000 distinct CDR3 sequences; approximately 13% are singletons. Study findings and constraints: Several hundred expanded graft clones reportedly gave rise to the alpha-beta T cells present about two months after transplant. The main origin of T-cell counts and diversity one year after transplant was newly produced T cells.

Germline V CDR1 and CDR2: SQVTM, ANQGSEA. CDR3 length equals 15 residues. Trimming took 6 bases from V and 6 from J; bases not matched to a gene: 6. The chain joins TRBV29-1 to TRBJ2-2; 14 bases are shared with TRBD2. This receptor was taken from a male patient under 18 who had a stem cell transplant for acute myeloid leukemia, so the T cells may come from the graft donor. This material consisted of PBMCs, mostly from graft donor cells, taken 360 days after TCRalphabeta/CD19-depleted stem cell transplant. The DNA for the CDR3 is TGCAGCGTGGGGACTAGCGGGAGAGTCCCCGGGGAGCTGTTTTTT. Protein product: CSVGTSGRVPGELFF.